What follows are 18 T cell receptor beta chains derived from one specimen sequenced in a study of shared clonotypes between healthy human individuals. The table came from immunoSEQ multiplex PCR; TCRdb's copy has only in-frame clones and leaves some out. Of roughly 2.1 million clones listed, more than 85% were seen once; the top ten hold under 2%. Naive-designated CD8 cells lacked CD45RO, were positively enriched for CCR7, and omitted terminally differentiated effector memory CD45RA+ cells. The sequenced material came from naive CD8+ T cells from PBMCs. These receptors were obtained from a man aged 18 to 30 in good health. Some clones in this sample may be carry-over from other donors' samples.

The chain has TRBV7-9 and TRBJ2-7; 15 positions match TRBD2. CDR3 length: 17 residues. Losses at the gene ends were 0 bases for V and 5 bases for J; bases not matched to a gene: 5. Germline lookup yields CDR1 SEHNR and CDR2 FQNEAQ (reference sequence). CDR3 DNA sequence: TGTGCCAGCAGCTTAGCCGGCCGGACTAGCGGGAGGGACGAGCAGTACTTC. It codes for CASSLAGRTSGRDEQYF.

This chain connects TRBV4-1 to TRBJ1-2; 9 bases map to TRBD1. CDR3 size: 16 residues. Germline values: CDR1 MGHRA, CDR2 YSYEKL. V dropped 3 bases and J dropped 4; count of bases not matched to a gene: 9. The CDR3 is CASSQVITGGFYGYTF. For the CDR3, the DNA is TGCGCCAGCAGCCAGGTTATCACAGGGGGCTTCTATGGCTACACCTTC.

This rearrangement joins TRBV7-6 to TRBJ2-2; either TRBD1 or TRBD2 may supply D (5 bases each). In germline, CDR1 is SGHVS, CDR2 FNYEAQ. V was shortened by 3 bases and J by 4 bases, with 9 bases between the two germline ends. The CDR3 spans 14 residues. CDR3 nucleotide sequence: TGTGCCAGCAGCTTTCGGGGCGGCACCGGGGAGCTGTTTTTT. This sequence encodes CASSFRGGTGELFF.

J is TRBJ2-3 and V is TRBV28, with D perhaps matching TRBD1 or TRBD2 (6 bases each). CDR3 length equals 16 residues. Between the trimmed V and J ends, which lost 6 bases and 2 bases, there was a span of 18 bases. The germline CDR1 and CDR2 sequences are MDHEN and SYDVKM. The CDR3 protein is CASSPRGGGPTDTQYF. Here the CDR3 DNA reads TGTGCCAGCAGCCCTAGAGGGGGAGGCCCCACAGATACGCAGTATTTT.

The chain is built from TRBV10-3 and TRBJ2-7, with 8 bases matching TRBD1. CDR3 length: 15 residues. The junction had 10 bases not matched to a gene; V was cut back by 6 bases and J by 3 bases. Germline V gives CDR1 ENHRY, CDR2 SYGVKD. This chain's CDR3 is CAIRDSGTGIYEQYF. CDR3 nucleotides: TGTGCCATCAGAGACTCCGGGACAGGAATCTACGAGCAGTACTTC.

The J gene is TRBJ1-5, the V gene TRBV28, with 9 bases that match TRBD1. The CDR3 extends over 16 amino acids. In germline, CDR1 is MDHEN, CDR2 SYDVKM. V dropped 2 bases and J dropped 5; count of bases not matched to a gene: 7. The CDR3 here is CASSLRDRALYQPQHF. CDR3 sequence (DNA): TGTGCCAGCAGTTTAAGGGACAGGGCCCTTTATCAGCCCCAGCATTTT.

The V and J genes are TRBV23-1 and TRBJ2-1; the match to TRBD2 covers 10 bases. TRBV23-1 is recorded as an ORF, its role being uncertain. The CDR3 runs 16 residues. Trimming cost V 3 bases and J 13 bases; bases outside gene matches: 15. The CDR3 DNA is TGCGCCAGCAGTCAGATCCTCGGGGCTAGCGGGAGTCCTCAGTTCTTC. It codes for CASSQILGASGSPQFF.

The chain has TRBV29-1 and TRBJ1-2; unclear D gene. Germline values: CDR1 SQVTM, CDR2 ANQGSEA. Trimming pared 5 bases from V and 8 bases from J, leaving 18 bases between. CDR3 length equals 13 residues. The CDR3 protein is CSVHGPLTRGYTF. CDR3 nucleotide sequence: TGCAGCGTTCACGGACCTCTAACTAGGGGCTACACCTTC. Full variable domain (missing parts from reference TRBV29-1 and TRBJ1-2): SAVISQKPSRDICQRGTSLTIQCQVDSQVTMMFWYRQQPGQSLTLIATANQGSEATYESGFVIDKFPISRPNLTFSTLTVSNMSPEDSSIYLCSVHGPLTRGYTFGSGTRLTVV.

The chain carries TRBV5-6 and TRBJ2-7; 7 positions match TRBD1. Trimming cost V 4 bases and J 7 bases; bases outside gene matches: 11. This CDR3 has 14 amino acids. Per the germline V gene, CDR1 is SGHDT and CDR2 is YYEEEE. The CDR3 is CASSDTGVMREQYF. In DNA form, the CDR3 reads TGTGCCAGCAGCGATACAGGGGTTATGCGGGAGCAGTACTTC.

This clone was recorded once. The gene calls are TRBV28 and TRBJ2-7; TRBD2 aligns across 9 bases. Unmatched junction bases numbered 4, after V lost 3 bases and J lost 1 base. Germline V gives CDR1 MDHEN, CDR2 SYDVKM. The CDR3 is made up of 15 amino acids. This chain's CDR3 is CASSLQREASYEQYF. CDR3 nucleotides: TGTGCCAGCAGTTTGCAGCGGGAGGCATCCTACGAGCAGTACTTC.

The chain uses TRBV29-1 and TRBJ2-1; 11 positions agree with TRBD2. The germline CDR1 and CDR2 sequences are SQVTM and ANQGSEA. This CDR3 is 14 amino acids long. J lost 7 bases, V lost 6 bases, and 8 bases had no gene match. CDR3 DNA sequence: TGCAGCGTAAAGGGACTAGCGGCCTGGAATGAGCAGTTCTTC. Translation gives CSVKGLAAWNEQFF.

The chain joins TRBV4-1 to TRBJ2-7; 7 bases agree with TRBD1. Germline V gives CDR1 MGHRA, CDR2 YSYEKL. The CDR3 sequence is 14 residues long. After removal of 3 bases from V and 3 bases from J, the junction contained 5 bases not matched to a gene. The CDR3 DNA follows: TGCGCCAGCAGCCATCTGACAGGGAACTACGAGCAGTACTTC. This encodes CASSHLTGNYEQYF.

This rearrangement joins TRBV7-9 to TRBJ1-2; no reliable D call. This CDR3 spans 12 amino acids. Germline CDR1 and CDR2: SEHNR and FQNEAQ (reference sequence). The V and J ends lost 7 bases and 8 bases respectively, with 14 bases between them. The CDR3 nucleotides read TGTGCCAGCACCCCTGCCCGGACCGGCTACACCTTC. The encoded protein is CASTPARTGYTF. The whole variable domain, filled in from reference TRBV7-9 and TRBJ1-2, reads DTGVSQNPRHKITKRGQNVTFRCDPISEHNRLYWYRQTLGQGPEFLTYFQNEAQLEKSRLLSDRFSAERPKGSFSTLEIQRTEQGDSAMYLCASTPARTGYTFGSGTRLTVV.

V is TRBV11-2 and J is TRBJ2-1; tentative D call: TRBD1 (5 bases). V was clipped by 5 bases and J by 5 bases, with 19 bases between them. Per germline, CDR1 SGHAT and CDR2 FQNNGV. The CDR3 totals 16 residues. The CDR3 protein is CASSIKTPRRDNEQFF. CDR3 nucleotide sequence: TGTGCCAGCAGCATAAAGACCCCTCGCAGGGACAATGAGCAGTTCTTC.

For this clone: Given a much more abundant clone one base away, this may be a read error. Other DNA sequences in this specimen translate into the identical CDR3. The chain couples TRBV2 to TRBJ2-7; D is undetermined. Germline V gene sequence: CDR1 SNHLY, CDR2 FYNNEI. The CDR3 consists of 11 residues. The V gene lost 4 bases and the J gene lost 0 bases, with 1 base spanning the gap. The CDR3 DNA reads TGTGCCAGCAGTGGCTCCTACGAGCAGTACTTC. Translation gives CASSGSYEQYF.

The rearrangement links TRBV4-1 to TRBJ2-1; D is perhaps TRBD2 (6 bases). V lost 3 bases and J lost 8, with 20 bases in between. Germline loops: CDR1 MGHRA, CDR2 YSYEKL. This CDR3 contains 16 residues. CDR3 sequence: CASSQGTVGRVHEQFF. The CDR3 DNA sequence: TGCGCCAGCAGCCAGGGGACTGTCGGGAGAGTCCATGAGCAGTTCTTC.

The V call is TRBV5-6, the J call TRBJ2-7; TRBD1 agrees at 9 bases. Per germline, CDR1 SGHDT and CDR2 YYEEEE. The CDR3 covers 15 residues. After removal of 2 bases from V and 3 bases from J, the junction contained 6 bases not matched to a gene. The CDR3 nucleotides read TGTGCCAGCAGCTTTGGACAGGGGTTTGGCTACGAGCAGTACTTC. Its translation is CASSFGQGFGYEQYF.

V usage is TRBV7-2 and J usage is TRBJ2-7; possibly TRBD1 for D (9 bases). With 3 bases removed from V and 5 bases from J, the gap between germline ends came to 26 bases. Germline CDR1 is SGHTA and CDR2 is FQGNSA. CDR3 length equals 18 residues. CDR3 amino acids: CASSLTGGRPGLGNEQYF. As DNA, the CDR3 is TGTGCCAGCAGCTTGACAGGGGGAAGACCGGGACTAGGGAACGAGCAGTACTTC.